Listed here is a single TCR beta chain. This clonotype was seen ten or more times. Its binding antigen is unknown. No base qualities exist here, and no much larger clone lies one base off it. Sequencer: Illumina HiSeq 2500. Quantitative 5'-RACE with molecular barcodes was used to prepare TCR beta libraries. Per the original workflow: A new computational method based on a probabilistic model of VDJ rearrangement was used to identify disease-linked TCR variants. The public sequencing data were trimmed at Q25 with fastp and processed into clonotypes with MiXCR by TCRdb, which kept only in-frame beta chains. Rows are combined by CDR3 protein, so each entry shows the most common genes and DNA. The authors' filters were not applied to this entry. Within this sample are some 840,000 distinct CDR3 sequences, with about 12% of them counted one time only. Of the sample, roughly 0.51% is held by the ten largest clones.

The junction carries 18 bases between V and J, which are trimmed by 5 bases and 5 bases respectively. Its CDR3 holds 15 amino acids, cysteine through phenylalanine. The sequence is cut down to CDR3 DNA, 45 bases in frame from base 1. These data come from a study of CD8 T cells in ankylosing spondylitis (dated by TCRdb to between 2016 and 2019). Turning to the overall study: T cell receptor beta repertoires were profiled in healthy donors and ankylosing spondylitis patients so that disease-linked TCR variants could be found. The full study cohort comprised 25 ankylosing spondylitis patients and some 100 healthy donors. Peripheral blood samples were taken, and synovial fluid was additionally collected from ankylosing spondylitis patients. The paper's findings and limits, for the study overall: Some motif variants were previously reported in synovial fluid and blood of reactive arthritis patients, suggesting common disease-initiation mechanisms. According to the report, matched synovial fluid samples from ankylosing spondylitis patients were significantly enriched for the disease-linked clones. Blood from ankylosing spondylitis patients appeared to be characterized by a TCR beta motif made up of seven or eight highly homologous amino acid variants. The disease-linked clones showed a CD8+ phenotype and occurred at relatively low frequencies in peripheral blood.

This receptor was obtained from a male donor with ankylosing spondylitis. Material: blood, either unsorted or a sorted T cell fraction (not recorded which). The chain was built from TRBV12-3 or TRBV12-4 and TRBJ2-5; the D region is possibly TRBD1 or TRBD2, each matching across 6 bases. Read as DNA, the sequence is TGTGCCAGCAGTCCTAGAGGGGGGCCAGGGGAGACCCAGTACTTC. It translates as CASSPRGGPGETQYF.